What follows is one TCR beta chain and its context. Its specificity is not known. Here immunoSEQ multiplex PCR was the method, and the copy in TCRdb shows in-frame clones only, minus some. This table holds tens of thousands of clones, 70% to 90% found once. Time point of the sample: week 5, during vaccination. What each vaccine dose contained was 300 ug of mutant IDH1 20-mer peptide, accompanied by topical imiquimod. The data were obtained in a study of a mutant IDH1 vaccine in newly diagnosed glioma. CDR3 length: 13 amino acids. V is TRBV21-1 and J is TRBJ1-1; the D call in the table, TRBD1, was not verified against the DNA. TRBV21-1 is reported as a pseudogene. The sequencing used PBMCs, collected from a glioma patient whose treatment included an IDH1 peptide vaccine. This clonotype was sampled from a man between 18 and 35 years old with glioma. The CDR3 DNA sequence: TGTGCCAGCAGCAAGACAGGGGTGAGGGAAGCTTTCTTT. Translated: CASSKTGVREAFF.